This paragraph reports one T cell receptor beta chain. Its antigen is still unknown. This CDR3 spans 13 amino acids. Germline CDR1 reads SGHTA; CDR2 reads FQGTGA. These data originate in a study of cytomegalovirus exposure and HLA in healthy donors. Researchers ran the PCR with 60 Vbeta and 13 Jbeta primers. Source study methods: Later analysis identified tens of millions of unique TCR beta chains, 9 million to 13 million shared. Assay: immunoSEQ multiplex PCR; the TCRdb copy retains only in-frame clones and omits some. The DNA gave D and trimming, while V, J and clone size come from that table. The data show approximately 200,000 clones, 80% to 85% seen once. Study-wide points: Sequencing had likely introduced a cluster of highly shared sequence variants as an artifact. The investigators catalogued some 150 TCR beta chains as cytomegalovirus-associated.

The origin of this receptor is a boy aged 5-17 years in good health and CMV-seronegative. The sample taken for sequencing was PBMCs. V gene TRBV7-3 combines with J gene TRBJ2-5; TRBD1 is a possible D gene (7 bases). The DNA end lines up better with TRBJ2-7; the J call may be wrong. This chain's CDR3 is CASSPQGGYEQYF. CDR3 DNA: TGTGCCAGCAGTCCCCAGGGGGGTTACGAGCAGTACTTC.